A single sample is the source of the 20 T cell receptor beta chains below, sequenced in a study of blood T cell repertoires in COVID-19. Generated by immunoSEQ multiplex PCR, the TCRdb table keeps only in-frame clones and is missing some. The sample records some 180,000 clones, around 83% being singletons. Sequenced: PBMCs or T cells enriched from blood (not recorded which). The receptors stem from a woman aged 35 to 49 in a cohort exposed to, infected with or recovered from COVID-19 (not recorded which).

This rearrangement joins TRBV30 to TRBJ2-4, with 9 bases matching TRBD2. With 5 bases clipped from V and 4 bases from J, the junction kept 9 bases outside the gene matches. In germline, CDR1 is GTSNPN, CDR2 SVGIG (reference sequence). This CDR3 is 15 amino acids long. CDR3 DNA sequence: TGTGCCTGGTCTCCCGGGACTAGCAAAAAAAACATTCAGTACTTC. Protein: CAWSPGTSKKNIQYF.

The rearrangement uses TRBV4-1 and TRBJ1-1; 7 bases agree with TRBD1. CDR1 MGHRA and CDR2 YSYEKL come from the germline V gene. J lost 5 bases, V lost 1 base, and 1 base had no gene match. CDR3 size: 13 residues. CDR3 nucleotide sequence: TGCGCCAGCAGCCAAGTCAGGGGGACTGAAGCTTTCTTT. Its protein product is CASSQVRGTEAFF.

The rearrangement uses TRBV5-4 and TRBJ1-2; possible D gene TRBD1, 5 bases. The length of the CDR3 is 14 residues. Germline lookup yields CDR1 SGHNT and CDR2 YYREEE (reference sequence). V lost 4 bases and J 6 bases, leaving 16 bases between the germline ends. The CDR3 region is CASSQAGTTHGYTF. The CDR3 nucleotides read TGTGCCAGCAGCCAGGCCGGGACTACCCATGGCTACACCTTC.

This clone has more than one count but fewer than ten. This chain links TRBV24-1 with TRBJ1-5; 9 positions match TRBD1. Trimming removed 3 bases from V and 2 bases from J; junction bases left unmatched: 7. The CDR3 covers 17 residues. Germline V gives CDR1 KGHDR, CDR2 SFDVKD. Here the CDR3 DNA reads TGTGCCACCAGTGATCCAAGGACAGGGGATGGCAATCAGCCCCAGCATTTT. It yields the protein CATSDPRTGDGNQPQHF.

The V gene is TRBV11-1, the J gene TRBJ2-7, with a tentative D call TRBD1 (6 bases). CDR1 is SGHAT and CDR2 is FQDESV in the germline V gene (reference sequence). The CDR3 contains 13 residues. Trimming pared 3 bases from V and 3 bases from J, leaving 9 bases between. CDR3: CASSFGQNYEQYF. In DNA form, the CDR3 reads TGTGCCAGCAGCTTCGGACAGAACTACGAGCAGTACTTC.

The V and J genes are TRBV6-1 and TRBJ1-4, with 7 bases lining up with TRBD1. The CDR3 is made up of 17 amino acids. The germline V gene has CDR1 MNHNS and CDR2 SASEGT. Trimming at V came to 3 bases and at J to 8 bases, leaving 15 bases not matched to a gene. CDR3 nucleotides: TGTGCCAGCAGTGACTTCCCAGGGCAGGGGGTACAGGAAAAACTGTTTTTT. Encoded protein: CASSDFPGQGVQEKLFF.

This sequence joins TRBV7-6 and TRBJ1-1; D possibly corresponds to TRBD1 (6 bases). V was cut by 2 bases and J by 8 bases, with 12 bases left in between. Looked up from germline, CDR1 is SGHVS and CDR2 is FNYEAQ. This CDR3 region has 13 residues. Written as DNA, the CDR3 is TGTGCCAGCAGCTTAAACAGGGAACAGGAAGCTTTCTTT. It codes for CASSLNREQEAFF.

The chain carries TRBV27 and TRBJ2-7; 9 bases are a match to TRBD2. The CDR3 length is 15 residues. The germline V gene has CDR1 MNHEY and CDR2 SMNVEV (reference sequence). V dropped 6 bases and J dropped 4; count of bases not matched to a gene: 10. Written as DNA, the CDR3 is TGTGCCAGCAGCCCTAGGGCACTAGCGGGTTACGAGCAGTACTTC. Its protein is CASSPRALAGYEQYF.

This clone was recorded a few times. The CDR3 sequence: CASSFRVINQPQHF. CDR3 nucleotides: TGTGCCAGCAGCTTCCGGGTCATAAATCAGCCCCAGCATTTT. This chain uses TRBV7-9 with TRBJ1-5; D is undetermined. V was shortened by 3 bases and J by 4 bases, with 10 bases between the two germline ends. There are 14 residues in the CDR3. Germline V gene data show CDR1 as SEHNR and CDR2 as FQNEAQ (reference sequence).

V gene TRBV29-1 combines with J gene TRBJ1-1, with 10 bases matching TRBD1. Germline V gives CDR1 SQVTM, CDR2 ANQGSEA. After removal of 7 bases from V and 4 bases from J, the junction contained 15 bases not matched to a gene. This CDR3 has 16 amino acids. In DNA, the CDR3 is TGCAGCGGGCGTGGGACAGGGGAGTTGAAGGTCACTGAAGCTTTCTTT. It encodes CSGRGTGELKVTEAFF.

This chain links TRBV15 with TRBJ2-7; possible D gene TRBD1, 5 bases. This CDR3 contains 15 residues. Between the trimmed V and J ends, which lost 5 bases and 6 bases, there was a span of 20 bases. Germline CDR1 is LNHNV and CDR2 is YYDKDF (reference sequence). CDR3 loop: CATSASGRAGSEQYF. CDR3 sequence (DNA): TGTGCCACCAGCGCGTCGGGCAGGGCTGGTTCCGAGCAGTACTTC.

The CDR3 nucleotides read TGTGCCAGCATCGACGACTACAGGGCTGGAAACACCATATATTTT. This codes for CASIDDYRAGNTIYF. The chain joins TRBV5-5 to TRBJ1-3; maybe TRBD1 (6 bases). The CDR3 spans 15 residues. V was shortened by 6 bases and J by 2 bases, with 15 bases between the two germline ends. The germline CDR1 and CDR2 sequences are SGHKS and YYEKEE (reference sequence).

This chain connects TRBV10-2 to TRBJ1-6, with TRBD1 matching 8 bases. V was pared by 7 bases and J by 7 bases, with 6 bases of the junction left unmatched. From germline, CDR1 is WSHSY and CDR2 SAAADI. The CDR3 sequence is 14 residues long. CDR3 sequence: CASTQTGENSPLHF. As DNA, the CDR3 is TGCGCCAGCACCCAGACAGGGGAGAATTCACCCCTCCACTTT.

The gene calls are TRBV6-5 and TRBJ1-2; D is uncertain. V lost 0 bases to trimming and J lost 3 bases, with 5 bases between them. The germline CDR1 and CDR2 sequences are MNHEY and SVGAGI. The CDR3 is 13 amino acids. CDR3 protein: CASSYSPYYGYTF. The CDR3 nucleotides are TGTGCCAGCAGTTACTCCCCATACTATGGCTACACCTTC.

The J gene is TRBJ1-5, the V gene TRBV5-1; D not resolved. The CDR3 is made up of 14 amino acids. Trimming shortened V by 4 bases and J by 6 bases, and 14 bases separated the two germline ends. Germline CDR1 and CDR2: SGHRS and YFSETQ. CDR3 nucleotides: TGCGCCAGCAGCCCCCGCGCCGAGGGTCAGCCCCAGCATTTT. Its protein product is CASSPRAEGQPQHF. The whole variable domain, filled in from reference TRBV5-1 and TRBJ1-5, reads KAGVTQTPRYLIKTRGQQVTLSCSPISGHRSVSWYQQTPGQGLQFLFEYFSETQRNKGNFPGRFSGRQFSNSRSEMNVSTLELGDSALYLCASSPRAEGQPQHFGDGTRLSIL.

The chain carries TRBV6-4 and TRBJ1-1; 9 bases align to TRBD1. The CDR3 has 16 amino acids. CDR1 is MRHNA, CDR2 SNTAGT, per germline. V dropped 5 bases and J dropped 1; count of bases not matched to a gene: 8. CDR3 sequence reads: CASSPRPGQGNTEAFF. DNA for the CDR3: TGTGCCAGCAGTCCACGCCCGGGACAGGGGAACACTGAAGCTTTCTTT.

This clone was seen only once. V usage is TRBV7-6 and J usage is TRBJ2-1; the match to TRBD1 covers 7 bases. The CDR3 is 16 amino acids. The V gene's germline CDR1 is SGHVS and CDR2 FNYEAQ. J lost 2 bases, V lost 5 bases, and 9 bases had no gene match. The CDR3 sequence is CASSPGTGTAYNEQFF. The CDR3, as DNA: TGTGCCAGCAGCCCAGGGACCGGGACAGCCTACAATGAGCAGTTCTTC.

The chain recombines TRBV2 with TRBJ1-5, with 8 bases fitting TRBD1. Looked up from germline, CDR1 is SNHLY and CDR2 is FYNNEI. The CDR3 loop spans 13 amino acids. V was clipped by 4 bases and J by 7 bases; unmatched bases: 3. The CDR3 spells CASSGSGGQPQHF. The CDR3 DNA reads TGTGCCAGCAGTGGATCAGGGGGCCAGCCCCAGCATTTT.

This clone occurred once. The chain couples TRBV24-1 to TRBJ2-3; no reliable D call. The CDR3 is made up of 17 amino acids. Germline assignment: CDR1 KGHDR and CDR2 SFDVKD. Trimming shortened V by 4 bases and J by 3 bases, and 19 bases separated the two germline ends. The CDR3 loop reads CATSEHSGSLMTDTQYF. CDR3 sequence (DNA): TGTGCCACCAGTGAACACTCCGGGTCCCTTATGACAGATACGCAGTATTTT.

The chain combines TRBV2 with TRBJ1-1; no reliable D call. Looked up from germline, CDR1 is SNHLY and CDR2 is FYNNEI. The CDR3 sequence is 11 residues long. Trimming stripped 6 bases from V and 3 bases from J, with 5 bases between. CDR3 in DNA: TGTGCCAGCAGGTTCGACACTGAAGCTTTCTTT. Protein sequence: CASRFDTEAFF.